The clone carrying this TCR beta chain has just one count. The antigen is not known. These data belong to a study of cytomegalovirus exposure and HLA in healthy donors. Study-level background: In a later analysis, it was reported that the roughly 120 validation repertoires had been produced on the same platform as the roughly 700 repertoires belonging to the first cohort. General observations from the study: In vitro checks showed that three CMV-associated chains really do target CMV antigens. The study listed roughly 150 cytomegalovirus-associated TCR beta chains.

Sequenced by immunoSEQ multiplex PCR; TCRdb stores in-frame clones only, minus some. The data hold approximately 120,000 clones, with roughly 86% observed a single time. The trim removed 6 bases at V and 8 bases at J, leaving 9 bases unmatched. Per germline, CDR1 MNHEY and CDR2 SVGAGI. The length of the CDR3 is 15 residues. The sequence derives from a young woman in good health and CMV-seronegative. The J gene is TRBJ2-1, the V gene TRBV6-5; the match to TRBD2 covers 11 bases. The sequencing input was PBMCs. DNA of the CDR3: TGTGCCAGCAGGGCCATAGCGGGAGGGGACCATGAGCAGTTCTTC. Translated, it gives CASRAIAGGDHEQFF.